This TCR beta chain was profiled in a study of blood T cells in healthy people across ages. Primers used in a second PCR of about 6 to 11 cycles were a sample-barcoded 5' primer and a J-beta primer mix. Each cDNA molecule received a tag from a template-switch adaptor that had 12 random nucleotides. TCRdb reprocessed the 5' RACE reads via MiXCR and lists one record per CDR3 protein. The sample contains some 750,000 distinct CDR3 sequences, 22% of which appear only once. This clonotype was observed a handful of times. This CDR3 has 14 residues. V shed 3 bases, J shed 3 bases, and the junction held 1 base outside the gene matches.

This rearrangement joins TRBV12-3 or TRBV12-4 to TRBJ2-2; 7 nucleotides align to TRBD1. Sequencing input: blood. This TCR was sampled from a man in his 70s in good health. CDR3: CASSFGTDTGELFF. DNA for the CDR3: TGTGCCAGCAGTTTTGGGACAGACACCGGGGAGCTGTTTTTT.